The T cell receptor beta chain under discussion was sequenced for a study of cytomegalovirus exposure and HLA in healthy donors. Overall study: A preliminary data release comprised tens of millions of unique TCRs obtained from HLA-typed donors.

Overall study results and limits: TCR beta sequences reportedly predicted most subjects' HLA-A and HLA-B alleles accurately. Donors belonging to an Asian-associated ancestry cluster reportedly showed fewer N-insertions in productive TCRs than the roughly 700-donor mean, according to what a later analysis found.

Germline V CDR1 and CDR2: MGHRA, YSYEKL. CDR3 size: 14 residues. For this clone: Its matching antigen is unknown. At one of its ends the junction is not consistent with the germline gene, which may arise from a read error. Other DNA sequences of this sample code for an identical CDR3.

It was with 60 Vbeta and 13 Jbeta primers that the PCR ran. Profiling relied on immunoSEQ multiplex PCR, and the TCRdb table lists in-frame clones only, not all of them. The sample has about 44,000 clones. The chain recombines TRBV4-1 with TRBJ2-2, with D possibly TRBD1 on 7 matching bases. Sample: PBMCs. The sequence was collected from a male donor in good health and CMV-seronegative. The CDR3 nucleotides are TGCGCCAGCAGCCAAGACAGGGGGGTCGGGGAGCTGTTTTTC. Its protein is CASSQDRGVGELFF.